A selection of T cell receptor beta chains follows, all from one sample in a study of T cells in localized non-small cell lung cancer. Sequenced by immunoSEQ multiplex PCR; TCRdb stores in-frame clones only, minus some. The sample shows over 1,500 clones, 34% of them seen only once. The sequencing here drew on lung tumor tissue, taken before any cancer treatment. All receptors come from a male donor at least 60 years old with stage III squamous cell lung carcinoma. Both conserved end residues are part of each CDR3. A D gene is named only where the DNA matches it firmly. Size is omitted from some rows. Given values are once, few, many or a class for expanded clones.

CDR3 DNA: TGTGCCAGCAGCTTCTACGACAGCTCGGATCTCCCCTACTATGGCTACACCTTC
CDR3 protein: CASSFYDSSDLPYYGYTF
D gene: -
clone size: medium-sized
J gene: TRBJ1-2
V gene: TRBV11-3

CDR3 DNA: TGTGCCAGCAGCTTCCGGGGACAGGGGGTCCACGAGCAGTACTTC
CDR3 protein: CASSFRGQGVHEQYF
D gene: TRBD1
clone size: -
J gene: TRBJ2-7
V gene: TRBV9

CDR3 DNA: TGTGCCAGCTCACCGGAGGGGATGAACACTGAAGCTTTCTTT
CDR3 protein: CASSPEGMNTEAFF
D gene: -
clone size: -
J gene: TRBJ1-1
V gene: TRBV18

CDR3 DNA: TGTGCCAGCAGCTCGACAGGGGCGGACACTGAAGCTTTCTTT
CDR3 protein: CASSSTGADTEAFF
D gene: TRBD1
clone size: few
J gene: TRBJ1-1
V gene: TRBV11-3

CDR3 DNA: TGTGCCAGCAGCGTTGGACCGACCCAAGAGACCCAGTACTTC
CDR3 protein: CASSVGPTQETQYF
D gene: -
clone size: large
J gene: TRBJ2-5
V gene: TRBV6-8

CDR3 DNA: TGTGCCAGTAGAAATCAGGGGCTAAATCAGCCCCAGCATTTT
CDR3 protein: CASRNQGLNQPQHF
D gene: -
clone size: -
J gene: TRBJ1-5
V gene: TRBV19

CDR3 DNA: TGTGCCAGCAGTTACCGGGACGAAGCTTTCTTT
CDR3 protein: CASSYRDEAFF
D gene: -
clone size: few
J gene: TRBJ1-1
V gene: TRBV6-7

CDR3 DNA: TGTGCCAGCATGTTTAACCGGGACACTGAAGCTTTCTTT
CDR3 protein: CASMFNRDTEAFF
D gene: -
clone size: -
J gene: TRBJ1-1
V gene: TRBV14

CDR3 DNA: TGTGCCAGTAATGAAGGCCTAGGAAGCTCTAACTATGGTTACACCTTC
CDR3 protein: CASNEGLGSSNYGYTF
D gene: -
clone size: once
J gene: TRBJ1-2
V gene: TRBV19

CDR3 DNA: TGTGCCTGGAGAGGCTCCGTGCATACAGATACGCAGTATTTT
CDR3 protein: CAWRGSVHTDTQYF
D gene: -
clone size: -
J gene: TRBJ2-3
V gene: TRBV30

CDR3 DNA: TGCGCCAGCAGCTTGGAGGGGAACGGGAGGAATAATTCACCCCTCCACTTT
CDR3 protein: CASSLEGNGRNNSPLHF
D gene: -
clone size: few
J gene: TRBJ1-6
V gene: TRBV23-1

CDR3 DNA: TGTGCCAGTAGTCCCGGGCCAGGGAGGTTAGTTACGCAGTATTTT
CDR3 protein: CASSPGPGRLVTQYF
D gene: -
clone size: -
J gene: TRBJ2-3
V gene: TRBV19

CDR3 DNA: TGTGCCGGGGGACAGGGGGTCGCAAATGAAAAACTGTTTTTT
CDR3 protein: CAGGQGVANEKLFF
D gene: TRBD1
clone size: few
J gene: TRBJ1-4
V gene: TRBV2

CDR3 DNA: TGTGCCAGTGGACTGAAGGAGGGAAACACCATATATTTT
CDR3 protein: CASGLKEGNTIYF
D gene: -
clone size: once
J gene: TRBJ1-3
V gene: TRBV19

CDR3 DNA: TGTGCCATCGGAATGGGGGCGGATAATTCACCCCTCCACTTT
CDR3 protein: CAIGMGADNSPLHF
D gene: -
clone size: -
J gene: TRBJ1-6
V gene: TRBV6-8

CDR3 DNA: TGTGCCTGGAGTGTTGGATTAAGGAATTCACCCCTCCACTTT
CDR3 protein: CAWSVGLRNSPLHF
D gene: -
clone size: few
J gene: TRBJ1-6
V gene: TRBV30

CDR3 DNA: TGTGCCTGGAGTGTACTGCGGTTCGGACAGGGTCAATACTACGAGCAGTACTTC
CDR3 protein: CAWSVLRFGQGQYYEQYF
D gene: TRBD1
clone size: few
J gene: TRBJ2-7
V gene: TRBV30

CDR3 DNA: TGTGCCTGTCAGGGCGGTCTAAACACCGGGGAGCTGTTTTTT
CDR3 protein: CACQGGLNTGELFF
D gene: -
clone size: -
J gene: TRBJ2-2
V gene: TRBV30